The T cell receptor (beta chain) described here comes from a study of response to subunit inactivated influenza vaccine. General study findings and limits: The authors put forward the suggestion that each seasonal influenza vaccination may bring in only a limited number of new T cells.

Germline CDR1 and CDR2: KGHSH and LQKENI. This CDR3 has 14 residues. Trimming took 1 base from V and 7 from J, leaving 10 bases between them. As for this clonotype: Its specificity is unknown.

One entry per CDR3 protein results from TCRdb running MiXCR on the RT-PCR reads. The sample has roughly 700,000 distinct CDR3 sequences, approximately 15% seen once. Sequenced here: PBMCs from blood, sampled 14 to 15 days before vaccination. The sequence was collected from a man in his forties or fifties who received an inactivated influenza vaccine. The V gene is TRBV18, the J gene TRBJ2-2; no reliable D call. The CDR3 reads CASSPLAVVGELFF. The CDR3 DNA reads as TGTGCCAGCTCACCACTTGCGGTCGTCGGGGAGCTGTTTTTT.